A selection of T cell receptor beta chains follows, all from one sample in a study of shared clonotypes between healthy human individuals. Assay used: immunoSEQ multiplex PCR; TCRdb lists only in-frame clones, some missing. The sample carries about 2.3 million clones, less than 95% recorded once. The source material was naive CD4+ T cells from PBMCs. The receptors shown here come from a man between 18 and 29 years old in good health. Some clones in this sample may be carry-over from other donors' samples. Both conserved end residues are part of each CDR3. The D gene is left open where the match is weak. Size values are once, few and many counts, or a class for expanded clones, and some rows have none.

clone_size d_call j_call v_call cdr3_nt cdr3_aa
NA NA TRBJ2-5 TRBV5-4 TGTGCCAGCAATCTACGGGGTTCCGAGACCCAGTACTTC CASNLRGSETQYF
NA TRBD1 TRBJ1-6 TRBV28 TGTGCCAGCAGCCAGGGGACAGGGGGCAATTCACCCCTCCACTTT CASSQGTGGNSPLHF
NA NA TRBJ2-7 TRBV6-5 TGTGCCAGCGCCCGGGACGGCACCTACGAGCAGTACTTC CASARDGTYEQYF
NA NA TRBJ2-2 TRBV5-4 TGTGCCAGCAGCCCAACCGGGACTCTCACCGGGGAGCTGTTTTTT CASSPTGTLTGELFF
NA NA TRBJ2-1 TRBV2 TGTGCCAGCAGGGAGACTAGTCGCGAGCAGTTCTTC CASRETSREQFF
NA TRBD1 TRBJ1-1 TRBV27 TGTGCCAGCAAGGGGCACAGGGGAGTCACTGAAGCTTTCTTT CASKGHRGVTEAFF
NA NA TRBJ2-5 TRBV5-1 TGCGCCAGCAGGCCCGACTTGCAAGAGACCCAGTACTTC CASRPDLQETQYF
NA NA TRBJ2-1 TRBV2 TGTGCCAGCATATTAGACAGCTACAATGAGCAGTTCTTC CASILDSYNEQFF
NA TRBD1 TRBJ2-7 TRBV5-1 TGCGCCAGCAGCCTTCCTACAGGGGGTGATGGCGAGCAGTACTTC CASSLPTGGDGEQYF
once TRBD1 TRBJ1-6 TRBV30 TGTGCCTGGGGGAGGCCGCAGGGGGTTAATTCACCCCTCCACTTT CAWGRPQGVNSPLHF
NA NA TRBJ1-1 TRBV7-2 TGTGCCAGCACCAATCAGCCGAACACTGAAGCTTTCTTT CASTNQPNTEAFF
NA TRBD1 TRBJ1-2 TRBV19 TGTGCCAGTAGCCGACAGGGGACTGGCTACACCTTC CASSRQGTGYTF
NA NA TRBJ2-2 TRBV11-2 TGTGCCAGCCGTACTTTAGGGGGGAACACCGGGGAGCTGTTTTTT CASRTLGGNTGELFF
NA NA TRBJ1-5 TRBV30 TGTGCCTGGAGTACAACAGAAGGTCTGCCCCAGCATTTT CAWSTTEGLPQHF
NA TRBD2 TRBJ2-5 TRBV5-4 TGTGCCAGCAGCCCCCGACTAGCTTACCAAGAGACCCAGTACTTC CASSPRLAYQETQYF
NA TRBD2 TRBJ2-4 TRBV28 TGTGCCAGCAGTTCGGGGGGAGAGGAAGCCAAAAACATTCAGTACTTC CASSSGGEEAKNIQYF
NA TRBD2 TRBJ2-6 TRBV6-6 TGTGCCAGCACGGGGGGACGTGGGGCCAACGTCCTGACTTTC CASTGGRGANVLTF